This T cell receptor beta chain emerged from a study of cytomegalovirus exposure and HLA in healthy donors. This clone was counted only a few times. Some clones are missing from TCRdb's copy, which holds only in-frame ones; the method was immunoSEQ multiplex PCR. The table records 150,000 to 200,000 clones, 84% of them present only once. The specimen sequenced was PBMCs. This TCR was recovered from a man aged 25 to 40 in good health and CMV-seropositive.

CDR3 in amino acids: CASSEEGHAFF. The CDR3 DNA reads as TGTGCCAGCAGTGAGGAGGGTCATGCTTTCTTT. The chain links TRBV6-1 to TRBJ1-1; D not certain. CDR3 length equals 11 residues. V gave up 3 bases and J gave up 11 bases, with 10 bases separating them. The germline gives CDR1 MNHNS, CDR2 SASEGT.